The 9 T cell receptor beta chains below come from one sample, sequenced in a study of T-cell memory formation after mild COVID-19. TCRdb used MiXCR to reprocess the 5' RACE reads, holding one entry per CDR3 protein. The data show roughly 400,000 distinct CDR3 sequences, with 16% seen just once and under 25% held by the top ten. The sequenced sample was PBMCs or a T cell subset sorted from them (not recorded which). The receptor source for this set is a man younger than 35 who had mild COVID-19 (a few samples of this study predate the infection). Cell type and time point are not known.

This clonotype has more than one count but fewer than ten. This chain uses TRBV12-3 or TRBV12-4 with TRBJ2-3; TRBD1 matches 8 bases. The CDR3 extends over 15 amino acids. The V gene end was trimmed by 8 bases and the J gene end by 2 bases; junction bases not matched to a gene: 9. CDR3 nucleotide sequence: TGTGCCAGCGCCCCCGGGGGACAGGTCACAGATACGCAGTATTTT. As protein: CASAPGGQVTDTQYF.

There are a few counts of this clonotype. V gene TRBV20-1 combines with J gene TRBJ1-3; D remains unclear. Germline CDR1 and CDR2: DFQATT and SNEGSKA (reference sequence). Trimming stripped 2 bases from V and 0 bases from J, with 14 bases between. CDR3 length: 16 residues. As DNA, the CDR3 is TGCAGTGCTAGAAGCGGGCAGGACCCCTCTGGAAACACCATATATTTT. This encodes CSARSGQDPSGNTIYF.

This clonotype has a count of ten or more. The rearrangement links TRBV12-3 or TRBV12-4 to TRBJ2-3, with D perhaps TRBD2 (6 bases). V lost 3 bases to trimming and J lost 4 bases, with 11 bases between them. The CDR3 is made up of 14 amino acids. For the CDR3, the DNA is TGTGCCAGCAGTTTCGCGGGGTCCCCAGATACGCAGTATTTT. Translation: CASSFAGSPDTQYF.

The CDR3 loop reads CSVVGDGLGEKLFF. For the CDR3, the DNA is TGCAGCGTTGTTGGGGATGGATTAGGTGAAAAACTGTTTTTT. The chain has TRBV29-1 and TRBJ1-4; D is uncertain. The CDR3 consists of 14 residues. Per the germline V gene, CDR1 is SQVTM and CDR2 is ANQGSEA. Between the trimmed V and J ends, which lost 4 bases and 7 bases, there was a span of 16 bases.

The rearrangement joins TRBV4-1 to TRBJ2-1; TRBD1 matches at 9 bases. Trimming at V came to 0 bases and at J to 6 bases, leaving 6 bases not matched to a gene. This CDR3 is built from 16 residues. Germline CDR1 reads MGHRA; CDR2 reads YSYEKL. The CDR3 DNA reads as TGCGCCAGCAGCCAAGAACCGGGGACAGGGATCAATGAGCAGTTCTTC. Translated, it gives CASSQEPGTGINEQFF.

This clonotype was seen more than once but under ten times. The chain carries TRBV4-3 and TRBJ2-4; D might be TRBD1 (6 bases). Germline V gives CDR1 LGHNA, CDR2 YSLEER. V shed 4 bases and J shed 1 base, with 17 bases lying between them. The CDR3 spans 17 residues. The CDR3 coding sequence is TGCGCCAGCAGCCGTGAGCTGACAGGTTGGGCCAAAAACATTCAGTACTTC. Amino acid sequence: CASSRELTGWAKNIQYF.

This clonotype was picked up a small number of times. V and J are TRBV5-1 and TRBJ2-1, with a weak D call TRBD2 (6 bases). Germline V gene sequence: CDR1 SGHRS, CDR2 YFSETQ. The CDR3 contains 12 residues. Trimming took 1 base from V and 9 from J, leaving 8 bases between them. The DNA of the CDR3 is TGCGCCAGCAGCTTGAGCGGGTTTGAGCAGTTCTTC. Residues: CASSLSGFEQFF. The complete variable domain, with remaining parts taken from reference TRBV5-1 and TRBJ2-1, reads KAGVTQTPRYLIKTRGQQVTLSCSPISGHRSVSWYQQTPGQGLQFLFEYFSETQRNKGNFPGRFSGRQFSNSRSEMNVSTLELGDSALYLCASSLSGFEQFFGPGTRLTVL.

The CDR3 nucleotides read TGTGCCAGCTCACCAGGTTCAGGTTCCGAGCAGTACGTC. It yields the protein CASSPGSGSEQYV. The chain links TRBV18 to TRBJ2-7; D remains unclear. CDR1 and CDR2 from the germline V gene are KGHSH and LQKENI. CDR3 length: 13 amino acids. Trimming left V 2 bases short and J 6 bases short, with 11 bases between.

The sample holds many counts of this clonotype. The J gene is TRBJ1-5, the V gene TRBV7-9; D call uncertain. The germline V gene encodes CDR1 SEHNR and CDR2 FQNEAQ (reference sequence). V was clipped by 5 bases and J by 7 bases, with 9 bases between them. The CDR3 length is 12 residues. CDR3 nucleotide sequence: TGTGCCAGCAGCCCAGTAAGACAGCCCCAGCATTTT. Translating gives CASSPVRQPQHF.